Following are 30 T cell receptor beta chains from one sample sequenced in a study of beta chain features in type 1 diabetes. Antigen specificity for these receptors is unknown. The authors reverse transcribed all of the isolated RNA, so sequencing captured expressed TCRB transcripts. TCRdb keeps only in-frame clones here, not all; method: immunoSEQ multiplex PCR. Here the sample spans hundreds of thousands of clones, about 14% being singletons. The study's findings and limits: Significant though moderate, a shortening of TCRB CDR3s appeared in all four CD4+ subsets of Type 1 diabetes patients.

The specimen was naive CD4+ T cells from blood. Receptors originate from a man younger than 35 with type 1 diabetes.

This clone has more than one count but fewer than ten. The J gene is TRBJ2-1, the V gene TRBV14; 7 nucleotides line up with TRBD2. Germline-derived CDR1 and CDR2 are SGHDN and FVKESK. V lost 3 bases and J lost 10; bases outside the gene matches: 0. This CDR3 is 11 amino acids long. CDR3 protein: CASSQRGEQFF. In nucleotides, the CDR3 is TGTGCCAGCAGCCAGCGGGGGGAGCAGTTCTTC.

This chain connects TRBV28 to TRBJ1-6; a possible D gene is TRBD1 (6 bases). V lost 5 bases, J lost 5 bases, and 16 bases lay in between. Germline CDR1 reads MDHEN; CDR2 reads SYDVKM. The CDR3 consists of 16 residues. In DNA, the CDR3 is TGTGCCAGCAGTGGGTCGTACAGGGACGATAATTCACCCCTCCACTTT. Its protein product is CASSGSYRDDNSPLHF.

V and J are TRBV5-4 and TRBJ1-4; D remains unclear. Trimming took off 0 bases at V and 5 bases at J, with 5 bases between the two ends. Germline CDR1 SGHNT, CDR2 YYREEE (reference sequence). The CDR3 contains 13 residues. The DNA of the CDR3 is TGTGCCAGCAGCTTGGGAGAAAATGAAAAACTGTTTTTT. Protein sequence: CASSLGENEKLFF.

Only a few counts were recorded for this clone. The CDR3 DNA is TGTGCCAGCAGCTATAAGGATCAAGATACGCAGTATTTT. Translation gives CASSYKDQDTQYF. The chain combines TRBV7-2 with TRBJ2-3, with D unclear. The CDR3 is 13 amino acids. Deletions cut 4 bases from V and 5 bases from J, with 10 bases between. From germline, CDR1 is SGHTA and CDR2 FQGNSA.

The rearrangement joins TRBV9 to TRBJ2-6, with D hard to call. From germline, CDR1 is SGDLS and CDR2 YYNGEE. V lost 0 bases, J lost 4 bases, and 8 bases lay in between. This CDR3 is 15 amino acids long. CDR3 region: CASSVDSSGANVLTF. The CDR3 DNA reads TGTGCCAGCAGCGTAGACTCATCGGGGGCCAACGTCCTGACTTTC.

This clone has only a few counts. J is TRBJ2-5 and V is TRBV25-1; 14 bases are shared with TRBD2. Germline lookup yields CDR1 MGHDK and CDR2 SYGVNS. CDR3 size: 15 residues. The trim removed 3 bases at V and 5 bases at J, leaving 2 bases unmatched. Here the CDR3 reads CASSEGLAGAETQYF. The CDR3 coding sequence is TGTGCCAGCAGTGAGGGACTAGCGGGAGCGGAGACCCAGTACTTC.

V gene TRBV4-2 combines with J gene TRBJ2-1, with D maybe TRBD1 (6 bases). The CDR3 has 16 residues. V gave up 0 bases and J gave up 12 bases, with 21 bases separating them. CDR1 is LGHNA, CDR2 YNFKEQ, per germline. CDR3 coding DNA: TGTGCCAGCAGCCAAGAAACACAGGGATCAGGTCTAGGGCAGTTCTTC. This sequence encodes CASSQETQGSGLGQFF.

This chain joins TRBV7-3 and TRBJ2-3; perhaps TRBD2 as D (5 bases). This CDR3 contains 13 residues. Trimming removed 3 bases from V and 5 bases from J, with 9 bases in between. Germline loops: CDR1 SGHTA, CDR2 FQGTGA. CDR3 protein: CASSLGSEDTQYF. The DNA for the CDR3 is TGTGCCAGCAGCTTGGGTAGCGAAGATACGCAGTATTTT.

The rearrangement joins TRBV13 to TRBJ2-7; no clear D. The germline V gene encodes CDR1 PRHDT and CDR2 FYEKMQ (reference sequence). Trimming shortened V by 2 bases and J by 3 bases, and 17 bases separated the two germline ends. The CDR3 has 16 residues. The CDR3 here is CASSLRVVSSNYEQYF. Written as DNA, the CDR3 is TGTGCCAGCAGCTTAAGGGTGGTCTCCTCTAACTACGAGCAGTACTTC.

This clone was observed a few times. CDR3 residues: CASSLERGTEAFF. Here the CDR3 DNA reads TGCGCCAGCAGCTTGGAGAGGGGGACTGAAGCTTTCTTT. This chain connects TRBV5-1 to TRBJ1-1, with D possibly matching TRBD1 (6 bases). This CDR3 region has 13 residues. Trimming stripped 0 bases from V and 5 bases from J, with 8 bases between. Germline values: CDR1 SGHRS, CDR2 YFSETQ.

V gene TRBV30 combines with J gene TRBJ1-4, with 7 bases identical to TRBD1. The length of the CDR3 is 14 residues. Germline CDR1 and CDR2: GTSNPN and SVGIG (reference sequence). Unmatched junction bases numbered 7, after V lost 1 base and J lost 8 bases. CDR3 residues: CAWSGKGAEEKLFF. In nucleotides, the CDR3 is TGTGCCTGGAGTGGTAAGGGGGCGGAAGAAAAACTGTTTTTT.

The rearrangement joins TRBV5-1 to TRBJ2-6; D assignment may be TRBD1 or TRBD2 (5 bases each). Deletions cut 4 bases from V and 0 bases from J, with 11 bases between. CDR3 length: 16 amino acids. Germline-derived CDR1 and CDR2 are SGHRS and YFSETQ. This chain's CDR3 is CASSPGTHSGANVLTF. The CDR3 bases are TGCGCCAGCAGCCCGGGGACCCACTCTGGGGCCAACGTCCTGACTTTC.

The sample holds a few counts of this clone. One end of the junction varies from germline; a read error may be responsible. V gene TRBV4-1 combines with J gene TRBJ2-5, with 10 nucleotides matching TRBD2. Germline CDR1 reads MGHRA; CDR2 reads YSYEKL. This CDR3 is built from 15 residues. The chain's CDR3 is CASSQGLAVGETQYF. In DNA, the CDR3 is TGTGCCAGCAGCCAAGGACTAGCGGTGGGGGAGACCCAGTACTTC.

This clone was counted between two and nine times. The J gene is TRBJ2-6, the V gene TRBV11-2; D is unclear. Germline values: CDR1 SGHAT, CDR2 FQNNGV. V was cut by 1 base and J by 4 bases, with 8 bases left in between. The CDR3 is 15 amino acids. The CDR3 bases are TGTGCCAGCAGCTTAGTCCCGGGCGGGGCCAACGTCCTGACTTTC. Its protein is CASSLVPGGANVLTF.

The J gene is TRBJ1-1, the V gene TRBV7-2; D gene unclear. Trimming pared 2 bases from V and 1 base from J, leaving 5 bases between. This CDR3 comprises 13 residues. Germline CDR1 and CDR2: SGHTA and FQGNSA. CDR3 region: CASSLKANTEAFF. The CDR3, as DNA: TGTGCCAGCAGCTTAAAAGCGAACACTGAAGCTTTCTTT.

This rearrangement joins TRBV7-6 to TRBJ1-5, with D possibly TRBD1 on 5 matching bases. Germline V gives CDR1 SGHVS, CDR2 FNYEAQ. This CDR3 is 13 amino acids long. V shed 5 bases and J shed 4 bases, with 9 bases lying between them. CDR3 loop: CASSRQGNQPQHF. The CDR3 bases are TGTGCCAGCAGCCGCCAGGGTAATCAGCCCCAGCATTTT.

This clone was detected only a few times. The chain recombines TRBV7-6 with TRBJ1-1, with TRBD1 matching over 7 bases. V was clipped by 1 base and J by 1 base; unmatched bases: 9. This CDR3 has 17 amino acids. Germline lookup yields CDR1 SGHVS and CDR2 FNYEAQ. This chain's CDR3 is CASSLDRPGGRNTEAFF. DNA for the CDR3: TGTGCCAGCAGCTTAGATCGGCCAGGGGGGAGGAACACTGAAGCTTTCTTT.

A few counts support this clone. The chain is built from TRBV29-1 and TRBJ2-5, with 7 bases fitting TRBD1. Losses at the gene ends were 5 bases for V and 3 bases for J; bases not matched to a gene: 3. Germline values: CDR1 SQVTM, CDR2 ANQGSEA. This CDR3 has 12 residues. The CDR3 DNA follows: TGCAGCGTTACTACAGGGGAAGAGACCCAGTACTTC. Encoded protein: CSVTTGEETQYF.

CDR3 sequence reads: CASSFVGTGELFF. CDR3 DNA sequence: TGCGCCAGCAGCTTTGTAGGGACCGGGGAGCTGTTTTTT. The chain has TRBV5-1 and TRBJ2-2; D not certain. Germline assignment: CDR1 SGHRS and CDR2 YFSETQ. This CDR3 comprises 13 residues. The germline V and J ends were trimmed by 2 bases and 5 bases, with 7 bases remaining between them.

The chain has TRBV5-6 and TRBJ2-7; D gene uncertain. This CDR3 comprises 13 residues. Germline CDR1 SGHDT, CDR2 YYEEEE. Trimming took off 4 bases at V and 3 bases at J, with 11 bases between the two ends. Here the CDR3 DNA reads TGTGCCAGCAGCCGGACGGAAGTCTACGAGCAGTACTTC. Amino acids: CASSRTEVYEQYF.

CDR3 DNA: TGTGCCAGCTCACCACGGGAAAGGGGGGGAGTGAACACTGAAGCTTTCTTT. Protein product: CASSPRERGGVNTEAFF. This chain uses TRBV18 with TRBJ1-1, with a tentative D call TRBD1 (6 bases). The CDR3 has 17 amino acids. V was cut by 1 base and J by 0 bases, with 15 bases left in between. Germline assignment: CDR1 KGHSH and CDR2 LQKENI.

The V gene is TRBV7-2, the J gene TRBJ1-5, with D hard to call. CDR1 is SGHTA, CDR2 FQGNSA, per germline. The CDR3 is 16 amino acids. The V gene lost 2 bases and the J gene lost 2 bases, with 13 bases spanning the gap. In nucleotides, the CDR3 is TGTGCCAGCAGCTTACTTGGATCCTGGGGCAATCAGCCCCAGCATTTT. Its translation is CASSLLGSWGNQPQHF.

A few counts support this clone. The chain joins TRBV7-2 to TRBJ2-7; TRBD1 is a possible D gene (5 bases). From germline, CDR1 is SGHTA and CDR2 FQGNSA. The CDR3 covers 17 residues. V was cut by 1 base and J by 2 bases, with 18 bases left in between. The CDR3 DNA is TGTGCCAGCAGCTTAGTCTCCGGTGGCAGGGCGGCCTACGAGCAGTACTTC. This gives the protein CASSLVSGGRAAYEQYF.

The rearrangement uses TRBV10-3 and TRBJ2-1, with 12 nucleotides matching TRBD2. This CDR3 is 14 amino acids long. With 5 bases clipped from V and 7 bases from J, the junction kept 3 bases outside the gene matches. Germline loops: CDR1 ENHRY, CDR2 SYGVKD. In DNA, the CDR3 is TGTGCCATCAGTCTAGCGGGGGGGCAAAATGAGCAGTTCTTC. Protein sequence: CAISLAGGQNEQFF.

The chain links TRBV6-5 to TRBJ1-2; D is unclear. Per germline, CDR1 MNHEY and CDR2 SVGAGI. The CDR3 is made up of 13 amino acids. Trimming removed 5 bases from V and 3 bases from J, with 10 bases in between. The CDR3, as DNA: TGTGCCAGCAGTCCCGCAGAGGACTATGGCTACACCTTC. Its translation is CASSPAEDYGYTF.

There are a few counts of this clone. V gene TRBV28 combines with J gene TRBJ2-3; 9 bases line up with TRBD1. The CDR3 contains 15 residues. V was clipped by 7 bases and J by 4 bases; unmatched bases: 9. Looked up from germline, CDR1 is MDHEN and CDR2 is SYDVKM. In DNA form, the CDR3 reads TGTGCCAGCACCGTAGGGACAGGGTCGGCAGATACGCAGTATTTT. Its protein is CASTVGTGSADTQYF. The variable domain in full, completed from reference TRBV28 and TRBJ2-3, reads DVKVTQSSRYLVKRTGEKVFLECVQDMDHENMFWYRQDPGLGLRLIYFSYDVKMKEKGDIPEGYSVSREKKERFSLILESASTNQTSMYLCASTVGTGSADTQYFGPGTRLTVL.

This clone turned up a few times. The sample has other DNA sequences that encode this CDR3 too. J is TRBJ2-3 and V is TRBV28; D is unresolved. Trimming shortened V by 1 base and J by 3 bases, and 8 bases separated the two germline ends. Germline V gene sequence: CDR1 MDHEN, CDR2 SYDVKM. The CDR3 has 14 residues. This chain's CDR3 is CASSLSGSTDTQYF. CDR3 in DNA: TGTGCCAGCAGTTTATCGGGCAGTACAGATACGCAGTATTTT.

This clone has only a few counts. The J gene is TRBJ2-6, the V gene TRBV5-6; D gene uncertain. V shed 3 bases and J shed 0 bases, with 13 bases lying between them. The CDR3 is 17 residues long. Germline CDR1 SGHDT, CDR2 YYEEEE. The CDR3 loop is CASSSGFPNSGANVLTF. The CDR3 DNA sequence: TGTGCCAGCAGCTCCGGGTTTCCTAACTCTGGGGCCAACGTCCTGACTTTC.

This clone was detected a few times. Within the sample, other DNA sequences also encode this same CDR3. The gene calls are TRBV30 and TRBJ2-7; D unclear. From germline, CDR1 is GTSNPN and CDR2 SVGIG (reference sequence). The CDR3 runs 11 residues. V lost 0 bases to trimming and J lost 6 bases, with 6 bases between them. CDR3 residues: CAWSVLREQYF. CDR3 DNA: TGTGCCTGGAGTGTACTGCGCGAGCAGTACTTC.

This clone has only a few counts. V usage is TRBV29-1 and J usage is TRBJ1-4; a weak D match, TRBD1 (5 bases). Trimming removed 7 bases at V and 8 bases at J, with 20 bases between. Germline lookup yields CDR1 SQVTM and CDR2 ANQGSEA. The CDR3 contains 14 residues. The CDR3 DNA sequence: TGCAGCGCAACCGGAGGAGGAGAGGGGGAAAAACTGTTTTTT. This gives the protein CSATGGGEGEKLFF.